The 6 T cell receptor beta chains given below trace back to one sample, sequenced in a study of PD-L1 blockade in urothelial cancer. Time point: pretreatment peripheral blood. The data were produced by immunoSEQ multiplex PCR, yet TCRdb's version contains in-frame clones alone and is incomplete. The table shows 15,000 to 20,000 clones, with about nine tenths occurring only once. The material was PBMCs, obtained around atezolizumab (anti-PD-L1) treatment. These TCRs come from a man between 65 and 85 years old with urothelial cancer.

The chain carries TRBV28 and TRBJ2-5; the D gene is possibly TRBD2 (5 bases). The germline V gene has CDR1 MDHEN and CDR2 SYDVKM. The ends were cut back, 2 bases at V and 5 bases at J, with 15 bases in the middle. This CDR3 comprises 15 residues. The chain's CDR3 is CASSLVLGSGETQYF. The CDR3 region has the DNA TGTGCCAGCAGTTTAGTACTAGGTTCCGGTGAGACCCAGTACTTC.

This clone was recorded only once. The chain carries TRBV7-9 and TRBJ1-1; D ambiguous. This CDR3 spans 11 amino acids. Germline assignment: CDR1 SEHNR and CDR2 FQNEAQ (reference sequence). Trimming took 5 bases from V and 5 from J, leaving 6 bases between them. The CDR3 region is CASSRGTEAFF. The CDR3 DNA follows: TGTGCCAGCAGCCGAGGGACTGAAGCTTTCTTT.

This chain joins TRBV5-1 and TRBJ2-7, with D perhaps TRBD2 (5 bases). The CDR3 extends over 13 amino acids. Germline assignment: CDR1 SGHRS and CDR2 YFSETQ. V dropped 1 base and J dropped 3 bases, with 8 bases sitting between them. Here the CDR3 DNA reads TGCGCCAGCAGCTTGCTTCGGGGCTACGAGCAGTACTTC. As protein: CASSLLRGYEQYF. Drawing the rest from reference TRBV5-1 and TRBJ2-7, the complete variable domain is KAGVTQTPRYLIKTRGQQVTLSCSPISGHRSVSWYQQTPGQGLQFLFEYFSETQRNKGNFPGRFSGRQFSNSRSEMNVSTLELGDSALYLCASSLLRGYEQYFGPGTRLTVT.

V gene TRBV2 combines with J gene TRBJ2-2; the match to TRBD2 covers 8 bases. Looked up from germline, CDR1 is SNHLY and CDR2 is FYNNEI. This CDR3 has 14 residues. J gave up 7 bases and V 11 bases, and 12 bases lay outside the gene matches. The CDR3 protein is CAARGGRTRGELFF. The CDR3 region has the DNA TGTGCCGCACGGGGGGGCAGAACTCGCGGGGAGCTGTTTTTT.

The chain carries TRBV28 and TRBJ2-3, with TRBD2 identical over 8 bases. The CDR3 is 16 residues long. Trimming took 6 bases from V and 5 from J; bases not matched to a gene: 13. Germline V gives CDR1 MDHEN, CDR2 SYDVKM. The CDR3 nucleotides are TGTGCCAGCAGGCTCCGATGGCGGGGGGACCAAGATACGCAGTATTTT. Its translation: CASRLRWRGDQDTQYF. Together with reference TRBV28 and TRBJ2-3, the CDR3 gives the full variable domain: DVKVTQSSRYLVKRTGEKVFLECVQDMDHENMFWYRQDPGLGLRLIYFSYDVKMKEKGDIPEGYSVSREKKERFSLILESASTNQTSMYLCASRLRWRGDQDTQYFGPGTRLTVL.

The chain recombines TRBV28 with TRBJ1-4, with D maybe TRBD1 (6 bases). The length of the CDR3 is 15 residues. In germline, CDR1 is MDHEN, CDR2 SYDVKM. V gave up 6 bases and J gave up 4 bases, with 15 bases separating them. The CDR3 DNA sequence: TGTGCCAGCAGCAGCTCAGGGGCGAGTAATGAAAAACTGTTTTTT. Its protein product is CASSSSGASNEKLFF.